The 20 T cell receptor beta chains reported below all come from one sample, sequenced in a study of CD8 T cells in ankylosing spondylitis (dated by TCRdb to 2016 to 2017). Here is what the overall study found, with its caveats: Blood from ankylosing spondylitis patients appeared to be characterized by a TCR beta motif composed of roughly 8 highly homologous amino acid variants.

These receptors have no known antigen. The library was produced with 5' RACE. These reads were obtained on an Illumina HiSeq 2500. The raw public reads went through TCRdb reprocessing: fastp at Q25, MiXCR clone calling, in-frame beta chains kept. Entries are consolidated by CDR3 protein sequence, retaining the most common genes and DNA. This sample gives more than 300,000 distinct CDR3 sequences in total; roughly 8% of them show up just once. Of the sample, about 15% is held by the ten largest clones. The sample comprised blood, either unsorted or a sorted T cell fraction (not recorded which). Every receptor here comes from a male donor with ankylosing spondylitis.

This clonotype was seen only a few times. This sequence joins TRBV12-3 or TRBV12-4 and TRBJ1-1; D call uncertain. CDR3 size: 16 residues. Trimming removed 1 base at V and 4 bases at J, with 16 bases between. CDR3 in DNA: TGTGCCAGCAGTTTAGGTGTTGGGAGAGAGGGCACTGAAGCTTTCTTT. Translation: CASSLGVGREGTEAFF.

The gene calls are TRBV7-2 and TRBJ1-4; D ambiguous. V was shortened by 5 bases and J by 4 bases, with 14 bases between the two germline ends. The CDR3 is made up of 15 amino acids. Germline CDR1 is SGHTA and CDR2 is FQGNSA. CDR3 sequence: CASSVGGEVNEKLFF. In DNA form, the CDR3 reads TGTGCCAGCAGCGTGGGCGGGGAGGTTAATGAAAAACTGTTTTTT.

This clonotype was picked up many times. In nucleotides, the CDR3 is TGTGCCAGCAGCCCCAGCCGCTCCGGGGAGCTGTTTTTT. This encodes CASSPSRSGELFF. The rearrangement links TRBV11-2 to TRBJ2-2; D gene unclear. There are 13 residues in the CDR3. The ends were cut back, 5 bases at V and 6 bases at J, with 10 bases in the middle. Germline V lookup: CDR1 SGHAT, CDR2 FQNNGV.

This clonotype was detected many times. The V and J genes are TRBV5-8 and TRBJ2-7; 9 bases are a match to TRBD2. The V segment lost 0 bases and the J segment 2 bases; nucleotides outside the gene matches: 3. CDR1 is SGHTS, CDR2 YDEGEE, per germline. The length of the CDR3 is 15 residues. The CDR3 DNA reads as TGTGCCAGCAGCTTGGAGACTAGCGGACCCTACGAGCAGTACTTC. Protein: CASSLETSGPYEQYF.

The chain combines TRBV28 with TRBJ1-5; D is unresolved. CDR3 length: 11 residues. Trimming removed 4 bases at V and 6 bases at J, with 4 bases between. CDR1 and CDR2 from the germline V gene are MDHEN and SYDVKM. The CDR3 DNA is TGTGCCAGCAGTTGGTTTCAGCCCCAGCATTTT. Translated, it gives CASSWFQPQHF.

This clonotype was recorded a few times. The chain uses TRBV29-1 and TRBJ2-2, with D maybe TRBD2 (5 bases). CDR3 length equals 12 residues. Germline V gene sequence: CDR1 SQVTM, CDR2 ANQGSEA. V was trimmed by 7 bases and J by 6 bases, leaving 12 bases between them. The CDR3 nucleotides read TGCAGCGCCGAAAAGGAGGCCGGGGAGCTGTTTTTT. It yields the protein CSAEKEAGELFF.

The gene calls are TRBV27 and TRBJ1-5; tentative D call: TRBD1 (5 bases). Germline values: CDR1 MNHEY, CDR2 SMNVEV (reference sequence). This CDR3 has 14 amino acids. Trimming took off 3 bases at V and 5 bases at J, with 11 bases between the two ends. The chain's CDR3 is CASSFGGSDQPQHF. In nucleotides, the CDR3 is TGTGCCAGCAGTTTTGGGGGGTCTGATCAGCCCCAGCATTTT.

There are many counts of this clonotype. The rearrangement links TRBV6-2 or TRBV6-3 to TRBJ2-5, with TRBD2 matching 9 bases. CDR1 and CDR2 (germline): MNHEY, SVGEGT. V was pared by 6 bases and J by 4 bases, with 3 bases of the junction left unmatched. The CDR3 has 13 amino acids. As DNA, the CDR3 is TGTGCCAGCAGGACTAGCGGTGGAGAGACCCAGTACTTC. Amino acid sequence: CASRTSGGETQYF.

This clonotype was seen ten or more times. This chain links TRBV12-3 or TRBV12-4 with TRBJ2-2; D is possibly TRBD2 (5 bases). V lost 1 base and J lost 5, with 17 bases in between. The CDR3 runs 17 residues. The CDR3 DNA follows: TGTGCCAGCAGTTTAGTGCTTGAGCGGAGGAGGACCGGGGAGCTGTTTTTT. Amino acids: CASSLVLERRRTGELFF.

This clonotype was observed at least ten times. The rearrangement uses TRBV20-1 and TRBJ1-5; D call uncertain. The CDR3 runs to 14 residues. Looked up from germline, CDR1 is DFQATT and CDR2 is SNEGSKA (reference sequence). Trimming took 2 bases from V and 4 from J, leaving 12 bases between them. CDR3 bases: TGCAGTGCTAGATCTAAGCGGGTTAATCAGCCCCAGCATTTT. Translated: CSARSKRVNQPQHF.

This clonotype was seen ten or more times. The chain carries TRBV2 and TRBJ1-6; D is unresolved. This CDR3 is built from 13 residues. With 6 bases removed from V and 7 bases from J, the gap between germline ends came to 10 bases. Germline V gene data show CDR1 as SNHLY and CDR2 as FYNNEI. In nucleotides, the CDR3 is TGTGCCAGCAGGGGGTTTGCAAATTCACCCCTCCACTTT. Protein: CASRGFANSPLHF.

The rearrangement links TRBV20-1 to TRBJ2-1; D may be TRBD2 (6 bases). Trimming cost V 5 bases and J 2 bases, with 10 bases left between them. This CDR3 comprises 13 residues. From germline, CDR1 is DFQATT and CDR2 SNEGSKA (reference sequence). The CDR3 nucleotides are TGCAGTGCTCGGGACTCGACCTACAATGAGCAGTTCTTC. Protein: CSARDSTYNEQFF.

This clonotype was seen repeatedly, ten times or more. This chain links TRBV5-1 with TRBJ2-5; 7 nucleotides match TRBD2. The CDR3 contains 14 residues. The germline CDR1 and CDR2 sequences are SGHRS and YFSETQ. Trimming took 5 bases from V and 2 from J; bases not matched to a gene: 6. This chain's CDR3 is CASSISSGQETQYF. CDR3 nucleotide sequence: TGCGCCAGCAGTATTTCTAGCGGACAAGAGACCCAGTACTTC.

On this clonotype itself: A much larger clonotype is one base distant, so this may be a read error. The gene calls are TRBV20-1 and TRBJ2-3, with D tentatively TRBD1 (6 bases). Per the germline V gene, CDR1 is DFQATT and CDR2 is SNEGSKA (reference sequence). This CDR3 is built from 13 residues. Here the CDR3 DNA reads TGCAGTGCTTGGGACACTCGCACAGATACGCAGTTTTTT. Amino acid sequence: CSAWDTRTDTQFF.

This clonotype showed up many times. V gene TRBV15 combines with J gene TRBJ2-2; D is ambiguous. Germline CDR1 is LNHNV and CDR2 is YYDKDF (reference sequence). V lost 0 bases and J 5 bases, leaving 7 bases between the germline ends. There are 14 residues in the CDR3. The CDR3 region is CATSRDWGTGELFF. The CDR3 DNA follows: TGTGCCACCAGCAGAGATTGGGGAACCGGGGAGCTGTTTTTT.

The table lists this clonotype with a few counts. The genes are TRBV4-2 and TRBJ2-7; TRBD1 aligns across 9 bases. The CDR3 contains 14 residues. The trim removed 5 bases at V and 4 bases at J, leaving 6 bases unmatched. The germline V gene has CDR1 LGHNA and CDR2 YNFKEQ. The CDR3 DNA reads as TGTGCCAGCAGCAGGGACAGGGTATTATACGAGCAGTACTTC. Residues: CASSRDRVLYEQYF.

In its sample, this clonotype was seen many times. The chain has TRBV20-1 and TRBJ2-1; D call uncertain. Germline V gene sequence: CDR1 DFQATT, CDR2 SNEGSKA (reference sequence). V lost 5 bases, J lost 5 bases, and 22 bases lay in between. This CDR3 is 16 amino acids long. CDR3 sequence (DNA): TGCAGTGCTGCTACTGGTTTTGCGGACGTAAACAATGAGCAGTTCTTC. Protein sequence: CSAATGFADVNNEQFF.

The V gene is TRBV11-2, the J gene TRBJ2-1; D possibly matches TRBD1 or TRBD2 (5 bases each). V was cut by 4 bases and J by 6 bases, with 10 bases left in between. From germline, CDR1 is SGHAT and CDR2 FQNNGV. The CDR3 has 13 residues. The CDR3: CASSWDQINEQFF. The CDR3 coding sequence is TGTGCCAGCAGCTGGGACCAGATCAATGAGCAGTTCTTC. Full variable domain (rest looked up from reference TRBV11-2 and TRBJ2-1): EAGVAQSPRYKIIEKRQSVAFWCNPISGHATLYWYQQILGQGPKLLIQFQNNGVVDDSQLPKDRFSAERLKGVDSTLKIQPAKLEDSAVYLCASSWDQINEQFFGPGTRLTVL.

With respect to this clonotype: No conserved phenylalanine or tryptophan is present at the end of the CDR3, so a read error is the likely explanation. The gene calls are TRBV3-1 and TRBJ2-5, with a tentative D call TRBD1 (6 bases). The germline gives CDR1 LGHDT, CDR2 YNNKEL (reference sequence). This CDR3 spans 13 amino acids. With 8 bases removed from V and 2 bases from J, the gap between germline ends came to 12 bases. In DNA form, the CDR3 reads TGTGCCAGCGGACAGAACTCTCAAGAGACCCAGTACCTC. Translating it yields CASGQNSQETQYL.

This rearrangement joins TRBV4-2 to TRBJ2-6; D is ambiguous. Germline V lookup: CDR1 LGHNA, CDR2 YNFKEQ. The CDR3 is 16 amino acids. Trimming pared 0 bases from V and 4 bases from J, leaving 10 bases between. The CDR3 spells CASSQEMSGGANVLTF. The CDR3 DNA is TGTGCCAGCAGCCAAGAGATGAGTGGCGGGGCCAACGTCCTGACTTTC.